This paragraph reports one TCR beta chain. Sequenced by immunoSEQ multiplex PCR; TCRdb stores in-frame clones only, minus some. The sample records under 70,000 clones, about 85% being singletons. The sample is drawn from a study of OX40 agonist ivuxolimab in advanced cancers. Study-wide background: Ivuxolimab, which patients received intravenously every 2 weeks, was dosed at 0.01 to 10 mg/kg. At 75% to 90% male, the cohort had a mean age of approximately 60 years, ranging from 23 to 79.

Sequences were derived from CD4+ or CD8+ T cells sorted from blood, sampled in a trial of the OX40 agonist ivuxolimab. The receptor was isolated from an adult with an advanced solid tumor such as melanoma, head and neck, liver or kidney cancer.

Here the CDR3 DNA reads TGCGCCAGCAGCTATCTCGACACGGCGGATGCTGAAGCTTTCTTT. Residues: CASSYLDTADAEAFF. The chain has TRBV5-1 and TRBJ1-1; D is unclear. V was cut by 3 bases and J by 6 bases, with 18 bases left in between. The CDR3 loop spans 15 amino acids. The germline CDR1 and CDR2 sequences are SGHRS and YFSETQ.